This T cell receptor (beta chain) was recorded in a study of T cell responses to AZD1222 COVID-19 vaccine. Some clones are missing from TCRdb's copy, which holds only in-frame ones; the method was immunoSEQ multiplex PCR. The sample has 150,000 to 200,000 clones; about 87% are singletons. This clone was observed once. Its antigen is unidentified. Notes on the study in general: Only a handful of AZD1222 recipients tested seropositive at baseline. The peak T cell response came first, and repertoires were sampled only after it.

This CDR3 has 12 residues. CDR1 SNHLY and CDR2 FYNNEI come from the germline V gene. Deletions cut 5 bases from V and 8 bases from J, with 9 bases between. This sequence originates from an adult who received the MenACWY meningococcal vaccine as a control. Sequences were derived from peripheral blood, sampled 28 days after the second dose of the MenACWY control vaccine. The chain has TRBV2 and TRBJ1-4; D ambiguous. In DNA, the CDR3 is TGTGCCAGCAGTCTGATGCAGGAAAAACTGTTTTTT. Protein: CASSLMQEKLFF.